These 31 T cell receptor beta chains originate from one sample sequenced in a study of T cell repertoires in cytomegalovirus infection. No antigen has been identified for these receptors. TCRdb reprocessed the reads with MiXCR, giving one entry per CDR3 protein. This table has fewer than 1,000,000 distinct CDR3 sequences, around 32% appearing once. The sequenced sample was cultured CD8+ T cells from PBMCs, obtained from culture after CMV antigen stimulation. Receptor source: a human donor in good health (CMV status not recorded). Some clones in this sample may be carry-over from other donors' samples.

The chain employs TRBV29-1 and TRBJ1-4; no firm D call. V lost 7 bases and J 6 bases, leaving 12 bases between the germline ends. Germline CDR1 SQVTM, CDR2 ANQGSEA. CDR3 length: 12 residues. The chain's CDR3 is CSGGSGDEKLFF. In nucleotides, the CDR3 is TGCAGCGGAGGAAGCGGCGATGAAAAACTGTTTTTT.

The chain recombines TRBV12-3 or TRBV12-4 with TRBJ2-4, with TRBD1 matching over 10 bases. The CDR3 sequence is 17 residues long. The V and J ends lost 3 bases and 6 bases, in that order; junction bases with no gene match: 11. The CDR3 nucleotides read TGTGCCAGCAGTTTTATACCCGGAGGACAGGGGGGAAACATTCAGTACTTC. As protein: CASSFIPGGQGGNIQYF.

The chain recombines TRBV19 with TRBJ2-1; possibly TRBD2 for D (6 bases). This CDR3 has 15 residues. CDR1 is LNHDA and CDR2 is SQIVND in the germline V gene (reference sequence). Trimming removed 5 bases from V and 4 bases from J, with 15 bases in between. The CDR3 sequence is CASSPFSGNYNEQFF. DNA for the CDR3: TGTGCCAGTAGTCCATTTAGCGGAAATTACAATGAGCAGTTCTTC. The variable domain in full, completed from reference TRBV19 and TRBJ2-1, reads DGGITQSPKYLFRKEGQNVTLSCEQNLNHDAMYWYRQDPGQGLRLIYYSQIVNDFQKGDIAEGYSVSREKKESFPLTVTSAQKNPTAFYLCASSPFSGNYNEQFFGPGTRLTVL.

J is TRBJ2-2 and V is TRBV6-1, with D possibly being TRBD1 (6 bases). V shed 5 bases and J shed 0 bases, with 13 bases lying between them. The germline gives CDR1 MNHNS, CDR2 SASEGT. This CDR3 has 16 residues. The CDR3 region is CASSKGDGPNTGELFF. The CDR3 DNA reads TGTGCCAGCAGTAAGGGGGACGGGCCGAACACCGGGGAGCTGTTTTTT.

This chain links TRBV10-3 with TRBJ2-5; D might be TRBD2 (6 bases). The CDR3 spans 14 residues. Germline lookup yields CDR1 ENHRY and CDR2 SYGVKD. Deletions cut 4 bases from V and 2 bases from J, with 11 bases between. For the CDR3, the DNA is TGTGCCATCAGTGGGGGGGTTGAGCAAGAGACCCAGTACTTC. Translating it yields CAISGGVEQETQYF.

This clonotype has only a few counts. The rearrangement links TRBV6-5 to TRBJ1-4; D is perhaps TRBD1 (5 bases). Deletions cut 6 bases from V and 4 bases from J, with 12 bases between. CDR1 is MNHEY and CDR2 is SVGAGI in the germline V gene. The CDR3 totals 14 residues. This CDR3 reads CASRVTEVNEKLFF. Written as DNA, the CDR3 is TGTGCCAGCAGGGTGACAGAGGTTAATGAAAAACTGTTTTTT.

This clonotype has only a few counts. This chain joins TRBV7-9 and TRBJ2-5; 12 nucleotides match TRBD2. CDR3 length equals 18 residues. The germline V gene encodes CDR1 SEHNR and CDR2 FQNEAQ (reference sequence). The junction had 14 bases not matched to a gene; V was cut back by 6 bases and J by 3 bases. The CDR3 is CASRPRPETSGGEETQYF. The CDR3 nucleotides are TGTGCCAGCAGGCCACGCCCTGAGACTAGCGGGGGTGAAGAGACCCAGTACTTC.

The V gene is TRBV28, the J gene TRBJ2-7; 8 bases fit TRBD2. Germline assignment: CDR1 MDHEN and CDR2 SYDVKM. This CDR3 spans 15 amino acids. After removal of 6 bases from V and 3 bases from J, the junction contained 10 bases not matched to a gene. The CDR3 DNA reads TGTGCCAGCAGCAACCGGCGGGGGGCGGACTACGAGCAGTACGTC. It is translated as CASSNRRGADYEQYV.

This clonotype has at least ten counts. CDR3 DNA sequence: TGTGCCAGCAGCTTTTTGTCTCCGACGATAGCCAAAAACATTCAGTACTTC. Translating it yields CASSFLSPTIAKNIQYF. The chain links TRBV7-9 to TRBJ2-4; no clear D gene. The CDR3 covers 17 residues. CDR1 and CDR2 (germline): SEHNR, FQNEAQ (reference sequence). The V end was cut by 3 bases, the J end by 0 bases, with 15 bases between.

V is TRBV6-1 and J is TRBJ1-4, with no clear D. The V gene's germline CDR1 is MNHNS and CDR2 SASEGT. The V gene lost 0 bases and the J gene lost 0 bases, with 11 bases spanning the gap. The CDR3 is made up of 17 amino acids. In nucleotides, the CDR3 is TGTGCCAGCAGTGAAGCTGGTGGTTGGACAACTAATGAAAAACTGTTTTTT. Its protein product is CASSEAGGWTTNEKLFF.

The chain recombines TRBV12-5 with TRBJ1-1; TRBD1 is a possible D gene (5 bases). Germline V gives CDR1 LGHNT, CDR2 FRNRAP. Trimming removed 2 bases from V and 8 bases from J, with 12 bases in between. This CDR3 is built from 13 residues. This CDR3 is CASGLSSRGEAFF. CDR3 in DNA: TGTGCTAGTGGTTTGTCTTCGCGGGGGGAAGCTTTCTTT.

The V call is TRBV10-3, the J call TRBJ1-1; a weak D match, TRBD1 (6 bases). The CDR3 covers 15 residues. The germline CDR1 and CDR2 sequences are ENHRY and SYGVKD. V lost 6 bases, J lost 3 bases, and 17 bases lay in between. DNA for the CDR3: TGTGCCATCAGCCACTCCCGGACAGCGGACACTGAAGCTTTCTTT. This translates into CAISHSRTADTEAFF.

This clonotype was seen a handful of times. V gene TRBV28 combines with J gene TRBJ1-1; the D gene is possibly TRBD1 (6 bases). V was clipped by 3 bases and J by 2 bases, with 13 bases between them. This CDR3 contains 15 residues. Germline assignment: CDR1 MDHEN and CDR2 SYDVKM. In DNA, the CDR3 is TGTGCCAGCAGTTTCTTCGCGGACAGAAACACTGAAGCTTTCTTT. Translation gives CASSFFADRNTEAFF.

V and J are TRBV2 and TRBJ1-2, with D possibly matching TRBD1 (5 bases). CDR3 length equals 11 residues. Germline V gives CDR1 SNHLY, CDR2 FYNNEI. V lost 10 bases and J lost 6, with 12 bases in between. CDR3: CANPGGDGYTF. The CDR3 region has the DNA TGTGCCAATCCCGGAGGGGATGGCTACACCTTC.

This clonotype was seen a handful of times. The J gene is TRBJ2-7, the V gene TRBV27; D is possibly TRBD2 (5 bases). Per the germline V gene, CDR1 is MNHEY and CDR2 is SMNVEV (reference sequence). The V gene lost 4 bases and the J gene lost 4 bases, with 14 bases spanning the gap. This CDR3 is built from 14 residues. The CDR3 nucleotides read TGTGCCAGCAGTTACTCTTACGGGGATTACGAGCAGTACTTC. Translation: CASSYSYGDYEQYF.

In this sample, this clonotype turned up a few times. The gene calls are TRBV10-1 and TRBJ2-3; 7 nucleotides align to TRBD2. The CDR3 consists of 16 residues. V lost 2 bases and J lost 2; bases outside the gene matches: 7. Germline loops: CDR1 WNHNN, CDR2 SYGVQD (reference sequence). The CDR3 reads CASSEVASGYTDTQYF. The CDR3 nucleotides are TGCGCCAGCAGTGAGGTGGCTAGCGGATACACAGATACGCAGTATTTT.

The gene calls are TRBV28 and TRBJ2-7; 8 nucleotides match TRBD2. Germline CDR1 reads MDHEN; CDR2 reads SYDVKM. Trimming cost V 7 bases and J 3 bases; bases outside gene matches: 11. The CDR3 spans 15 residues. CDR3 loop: CASTPGRDWNYEQYV. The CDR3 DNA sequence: TGTGCCAGCACCCCCGGGAGGGATTGGAACTACGAGCAGTACGTC.

The CDR3 sequence is CAISESKGYAEAFF. The CDR3 bases are TGTGCCATCAGTGAGTCGAAGGGGTATGCTGAAGCTTTCTTT. The chain links TRBV10-3 to TRBJ1-1, with D possibly matching TRBD1 (5 bases). Germline V gene lookup returns CDR1 ENHRY and CDR2 SYGVKD. Trimming cost V 0 bases and J 6 bases, with 11 bases left between them. The CDR3 covers 14 residues.

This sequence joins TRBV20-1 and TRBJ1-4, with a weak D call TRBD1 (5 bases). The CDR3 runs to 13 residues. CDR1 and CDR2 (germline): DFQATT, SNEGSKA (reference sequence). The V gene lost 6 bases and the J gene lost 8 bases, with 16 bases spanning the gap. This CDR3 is CSAPWGFSEKLFF. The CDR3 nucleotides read TGCAGTGCCCCTTGGGGGTTTTCGGAAAAACTGTTTTTT.

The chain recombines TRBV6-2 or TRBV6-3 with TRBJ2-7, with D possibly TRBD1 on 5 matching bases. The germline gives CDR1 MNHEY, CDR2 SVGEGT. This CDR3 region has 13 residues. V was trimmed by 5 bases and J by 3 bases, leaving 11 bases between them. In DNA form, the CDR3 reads TGTGCCAGCAGTCAAGCCAGGGTCTACGAGCAGTACGTC. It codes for CASSQARVYEQYV.

CDR3: CATSEGYGELFF. CDR3 DNA sequence: TGTGCCACCAGCGAGGGGTACGGGGAGCTGTTTTTT. This rearrangement joins TRBV24-1 to TRBJ2-2; D is tentatively TRBD1 or TRBD2 (5 bases each). Trimming cost V 7 bases and J 7 bases, with 9 bases left between them. The germline V gene has CDR1 KGHDR and CDR2 SFDVKD. This CDR3 has 12 residues.

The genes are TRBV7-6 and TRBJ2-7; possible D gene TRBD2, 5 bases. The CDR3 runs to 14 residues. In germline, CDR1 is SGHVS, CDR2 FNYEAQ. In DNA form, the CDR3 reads TGTGCCAACAGCCCCAGCGGAAGCCCCTACGAGCAGTACGTC. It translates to CANSPSGSPYEQYV.

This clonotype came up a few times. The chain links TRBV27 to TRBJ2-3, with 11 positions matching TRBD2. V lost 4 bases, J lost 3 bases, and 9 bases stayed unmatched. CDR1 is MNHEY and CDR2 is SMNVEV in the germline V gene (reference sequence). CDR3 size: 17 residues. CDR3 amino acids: CASSSLGLAGGTDTQYF. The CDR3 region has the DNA TGTGCCAGCAGTTCCCTCGGTCTAGCGGGGGGAACAGATACGCAGTATTTT.

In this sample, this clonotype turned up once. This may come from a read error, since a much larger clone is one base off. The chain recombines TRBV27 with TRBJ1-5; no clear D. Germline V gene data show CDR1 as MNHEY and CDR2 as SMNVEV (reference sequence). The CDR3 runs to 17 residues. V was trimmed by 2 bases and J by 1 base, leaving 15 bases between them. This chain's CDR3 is CASSLTGIRSSNQPQHF. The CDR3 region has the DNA TGTGCCAGCAGTTTAACCGGGATCAGATCCAGCAATCAGCCCCAGCATTTT.

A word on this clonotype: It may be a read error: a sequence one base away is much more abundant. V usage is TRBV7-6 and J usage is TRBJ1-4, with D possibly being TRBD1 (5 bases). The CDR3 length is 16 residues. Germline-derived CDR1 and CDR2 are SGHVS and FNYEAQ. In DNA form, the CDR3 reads TGTGGCAGCAGCCCCGAGCCGGGGACGAGTATAGAAAAACTGTTTTTT. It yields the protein CGSSPEPGTSIEKLFF.

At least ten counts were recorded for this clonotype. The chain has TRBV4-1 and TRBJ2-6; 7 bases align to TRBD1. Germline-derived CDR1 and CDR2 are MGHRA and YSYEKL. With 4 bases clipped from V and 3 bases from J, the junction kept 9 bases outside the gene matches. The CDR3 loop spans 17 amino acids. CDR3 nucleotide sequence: TGCGCCAGCAGCCCCTTACAGGGGCCCGTTGGGGCCAACGTCCTGACTTTC. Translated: CASSPLQGPVGANVLTF.

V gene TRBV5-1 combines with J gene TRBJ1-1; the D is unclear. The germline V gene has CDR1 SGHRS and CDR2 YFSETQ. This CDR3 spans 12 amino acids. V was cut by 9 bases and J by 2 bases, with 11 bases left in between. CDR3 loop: CANQEGNTEAFF. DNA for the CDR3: TGCGCCAACCAGGAGGGTAACACTGAAGCTTTCTTT.

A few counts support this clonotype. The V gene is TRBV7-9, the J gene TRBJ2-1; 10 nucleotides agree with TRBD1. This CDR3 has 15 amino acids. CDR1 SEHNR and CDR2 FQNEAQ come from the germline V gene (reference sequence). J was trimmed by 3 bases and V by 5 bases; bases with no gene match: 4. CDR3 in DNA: TGTGCCAGCAGCACCCGGACAGGGGGCTACAATGAGCAGTTCTTC. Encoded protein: CASSTRTGGYNEQFF.

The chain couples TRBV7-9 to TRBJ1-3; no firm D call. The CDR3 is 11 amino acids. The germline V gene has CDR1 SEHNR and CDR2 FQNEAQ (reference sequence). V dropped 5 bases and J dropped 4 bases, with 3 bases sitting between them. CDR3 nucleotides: TGTGCCAGCAGCACAGGAAACACCATATATTTT. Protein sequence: CASSTGNTIYF. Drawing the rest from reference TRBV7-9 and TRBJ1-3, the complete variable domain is DTGVSQNPRHKITKRGQNVTFRCDPISEHNRLYWYRQTLGQGPEFLTYFQNEAQLEKSRLLSDRFSAERPKGSFSTLEIQRTEQGDSAMYLCASSTGNTIYFGEGSWLTVV.

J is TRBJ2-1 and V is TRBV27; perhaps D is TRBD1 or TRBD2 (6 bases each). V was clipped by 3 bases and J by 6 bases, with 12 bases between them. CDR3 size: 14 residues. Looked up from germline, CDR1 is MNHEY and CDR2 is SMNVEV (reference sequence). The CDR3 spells CASSFARGGNEQFF. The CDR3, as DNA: TGTGCCAGCAGTTTCGCCAGGGGAGGCAATGAGCAGTTCTTC.

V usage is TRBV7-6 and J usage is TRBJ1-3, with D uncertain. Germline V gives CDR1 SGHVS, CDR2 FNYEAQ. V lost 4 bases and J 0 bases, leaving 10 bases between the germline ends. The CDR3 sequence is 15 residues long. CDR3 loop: CASSSWALSGNTIYF. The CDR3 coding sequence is TGTGCCAGCAGCTCCTGGGCCCTCTCTGGAAACACCATATATTTT.